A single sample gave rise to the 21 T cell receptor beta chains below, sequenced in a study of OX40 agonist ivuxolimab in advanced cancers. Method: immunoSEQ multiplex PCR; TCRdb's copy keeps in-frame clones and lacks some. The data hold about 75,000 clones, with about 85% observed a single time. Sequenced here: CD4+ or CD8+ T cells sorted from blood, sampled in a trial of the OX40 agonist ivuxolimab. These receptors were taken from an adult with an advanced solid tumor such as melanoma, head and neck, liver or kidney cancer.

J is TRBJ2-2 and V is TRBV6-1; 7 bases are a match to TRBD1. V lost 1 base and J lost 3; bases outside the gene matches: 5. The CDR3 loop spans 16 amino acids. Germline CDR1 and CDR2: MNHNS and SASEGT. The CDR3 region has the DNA TGTGCCAGCAGTGAAGGTCAGGGGGTGTACACCGGGGAGCTGTTTTTT. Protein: CASSEGQGVYTGELFF.

The CDR3: CASSNIRGYEQYF. The CDR3 nucleotides read TGTGCCAGTAGTAATATCAGGGGCTACGAGCAGTACTTC. This chain uses TRBV19 with TRBJ2-7; weak D call: TRBD1 (6 bases). Between the trimmed V and J ends, which lost 4 bases and 3 bases, there was a span of 10 bases. This CDR3 is 13 amino acids long. From germline, CDR1 is LNHDA and CDR2 SQIVND (reference sequence).

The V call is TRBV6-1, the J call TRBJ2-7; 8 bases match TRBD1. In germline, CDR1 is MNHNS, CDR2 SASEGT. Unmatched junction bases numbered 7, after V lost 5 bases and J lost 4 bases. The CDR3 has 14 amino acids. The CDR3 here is CASSQDREEYEQYF. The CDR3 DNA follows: TGTGCCAGCAGTCAGGACAGGGAAGAATACGAGCAGTACTTC.

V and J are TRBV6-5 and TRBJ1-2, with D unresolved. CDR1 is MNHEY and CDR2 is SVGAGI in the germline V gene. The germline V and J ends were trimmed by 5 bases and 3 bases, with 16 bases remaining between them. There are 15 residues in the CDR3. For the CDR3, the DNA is TGTGCCAGCAGTCTACAGTGGACTACGGACTATGGCTACACCTTC. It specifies CASSLQWTTDYGYTF.

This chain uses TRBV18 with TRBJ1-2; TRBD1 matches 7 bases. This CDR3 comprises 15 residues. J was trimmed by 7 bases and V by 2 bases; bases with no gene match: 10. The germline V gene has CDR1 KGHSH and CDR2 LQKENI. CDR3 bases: TGTGCCAGCTCACCAGCCTCCCGCGACAGGGCTGGCTACACCTTC. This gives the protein CASSPASRDRAGYTF. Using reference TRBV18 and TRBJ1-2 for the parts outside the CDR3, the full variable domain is NAGVMQNPRHLVRRRGQEARLRCSPMKGHSHVYWYRQLPEEGLKFMVYLQKENIIDESGMPKERFSAEFPKEGPSILRIQQVVRGDSAAYFCASSPASRDRAGYTFGSGTRLTVV.

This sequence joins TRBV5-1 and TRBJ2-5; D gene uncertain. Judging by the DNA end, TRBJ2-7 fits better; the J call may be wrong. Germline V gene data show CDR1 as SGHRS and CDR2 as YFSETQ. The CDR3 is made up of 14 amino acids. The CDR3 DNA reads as TGCGCCAGCACGACGGGCGACGCCGGCTACGAGCAGTACTTC. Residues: CASTTGDAGYEQYF.

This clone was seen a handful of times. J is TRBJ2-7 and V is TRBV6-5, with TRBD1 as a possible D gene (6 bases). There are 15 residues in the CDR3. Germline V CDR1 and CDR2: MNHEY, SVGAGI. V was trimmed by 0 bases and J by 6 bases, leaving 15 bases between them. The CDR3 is CASSYSLTGRGEQYF. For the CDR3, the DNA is TGTGCCAGCAGTTACTCCCTGACAGGTCGAGGCGAGCAGTACTTC.

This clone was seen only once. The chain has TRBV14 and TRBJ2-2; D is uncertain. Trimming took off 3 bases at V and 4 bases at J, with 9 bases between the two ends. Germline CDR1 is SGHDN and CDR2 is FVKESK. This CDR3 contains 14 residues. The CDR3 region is CASSQGFSTGELFF. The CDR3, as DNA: TGTGCCAGCAGCCAGGGTTTCTCCACCGGGGAGCTGTTTTTT.

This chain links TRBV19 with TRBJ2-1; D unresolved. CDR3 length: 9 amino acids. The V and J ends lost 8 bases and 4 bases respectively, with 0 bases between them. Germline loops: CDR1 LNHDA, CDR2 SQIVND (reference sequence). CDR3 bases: TGTGCCAGTTACAATGAGCAGTTCTTC. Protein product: CASYNEQFF.

CDR3 DNA: TGTGCCAGCATGTGGCAGGAACGGGGCTACACCTTC. Its translation: CASMWQERGYTF. The chain recombines TRBV2 with TRBJ1-2; D remains unclear. Germline V gene lookup returns CDR1 SNHLY and CDR2 FYNNEI. The V and J ends lost 7 bases and 8 bases respectively, with 14 bases between them. The CDR3 extends over 12 amino acids.

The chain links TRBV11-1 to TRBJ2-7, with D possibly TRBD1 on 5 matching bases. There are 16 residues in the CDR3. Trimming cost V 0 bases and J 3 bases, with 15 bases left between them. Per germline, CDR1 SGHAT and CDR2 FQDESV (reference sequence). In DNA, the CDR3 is TGTGCCAGCAGCTTAGCTGGGCCAGGGAATTACTACGAGCAGTACTTC. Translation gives CASSLAGPGNYYEQYF.

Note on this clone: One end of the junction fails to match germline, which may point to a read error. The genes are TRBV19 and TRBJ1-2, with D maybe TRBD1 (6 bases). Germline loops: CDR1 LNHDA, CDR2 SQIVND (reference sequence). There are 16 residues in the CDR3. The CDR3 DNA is TGTGCCAGTAGGAGGGCAGGGGCTGACCACAACTATGGCTACGCCTTC. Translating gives CASRRAGADHNYGYAF.

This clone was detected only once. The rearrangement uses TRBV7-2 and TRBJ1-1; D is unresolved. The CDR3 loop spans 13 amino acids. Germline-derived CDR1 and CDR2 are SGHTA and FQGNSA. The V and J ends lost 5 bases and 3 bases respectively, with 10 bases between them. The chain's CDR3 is CASSAAMDTEAFF. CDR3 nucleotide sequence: TGTGCCAGCAGCGCCGCTATGGACACTGAAGCTTTCTTT.

CDR3 sequence reads: CASSRQGSSYNEQFF. The CDR3, as DNA: TGTGCCAGCAGTCGACAGGGTAGCTCCTACAATGAGCAGTTCTTC. The rearrangement joins TRBV6-5 to TRBJ2-1; 7 nucleotides align to TRBD1. J was trimmed by 0 bases and V by 5 bases; bases with no gene match: 4. This CDR3 comprises 15 residues. Germline CDR1 and CDR2: MNHEY and SVGAGI.

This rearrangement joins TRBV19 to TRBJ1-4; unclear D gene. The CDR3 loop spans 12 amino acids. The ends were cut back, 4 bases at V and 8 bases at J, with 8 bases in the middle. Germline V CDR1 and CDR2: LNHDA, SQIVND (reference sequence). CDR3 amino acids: CASSRAWEKLFF. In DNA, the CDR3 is TGTGCCAGTAGTAGGGCTTGGGAAAAACTGTTTTTT. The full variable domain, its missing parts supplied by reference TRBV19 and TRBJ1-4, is DGGITQSPKYLFRKEGQNVTLSCEQNLNHDAMYWYRQDPGQGLRLIYYSQIVNDFQKGDIAEGYSVSREKKESFPLTVTSAQKNPTAFYLCASSRAWEKLFFGSGTQLSVL.

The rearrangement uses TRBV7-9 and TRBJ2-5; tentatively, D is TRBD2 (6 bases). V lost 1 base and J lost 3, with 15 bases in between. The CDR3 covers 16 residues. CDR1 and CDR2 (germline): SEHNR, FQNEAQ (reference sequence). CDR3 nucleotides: TGTGCCAGCAGCTTAGTAATCGGGAGTAAGGAAGAGACCCAGTACTTC. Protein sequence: CASSLVIGSKEETQYF.

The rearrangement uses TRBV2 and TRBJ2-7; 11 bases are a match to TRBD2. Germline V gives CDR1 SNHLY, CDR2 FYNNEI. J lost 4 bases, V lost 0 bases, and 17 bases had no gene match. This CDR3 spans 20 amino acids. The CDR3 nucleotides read TGTGCCAGCAGTGAAGCTTTCACGTCAACCCCTAGCGGGAGGCAGTACGAGCAGTACTTC. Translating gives CASSEAFTSTPSGRQYEQYF.

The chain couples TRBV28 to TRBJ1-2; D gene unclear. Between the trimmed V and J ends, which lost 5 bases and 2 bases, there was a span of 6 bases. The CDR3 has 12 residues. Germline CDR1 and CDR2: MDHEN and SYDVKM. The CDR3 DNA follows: TGTGCCAGCAGTCTCTTGAACTATGGCTACACCTTC. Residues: CASSLLNYGYTF.

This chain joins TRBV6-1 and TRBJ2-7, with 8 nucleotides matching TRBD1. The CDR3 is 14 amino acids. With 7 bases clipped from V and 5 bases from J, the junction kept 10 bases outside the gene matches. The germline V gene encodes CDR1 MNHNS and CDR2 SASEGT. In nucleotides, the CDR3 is TGTGCCAGCAACCTAGGACAGGGTGGGGACGAGCAGTACTTC. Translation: CASNLGQGGDEQYF.

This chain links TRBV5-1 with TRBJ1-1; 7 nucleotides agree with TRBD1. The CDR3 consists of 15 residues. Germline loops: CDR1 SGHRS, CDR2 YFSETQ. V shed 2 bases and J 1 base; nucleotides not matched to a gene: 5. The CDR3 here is CASSFSGGANTEAFF. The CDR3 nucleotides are TGCGCCAGCAGCTTCTCAGGGGGTGCGAACACTGAAGCTTTCTTT.

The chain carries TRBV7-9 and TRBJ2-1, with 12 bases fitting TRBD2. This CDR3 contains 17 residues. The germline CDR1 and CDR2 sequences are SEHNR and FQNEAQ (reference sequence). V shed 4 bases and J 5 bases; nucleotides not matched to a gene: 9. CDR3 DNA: TGTGCCAGCAGCTCCACGCCGGGACTAGCGGGTAACAATGAGCAGTTCTTC. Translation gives CASSSTPGLAGNNEQFF.